This T cell receptor (beta chain) was recovered during a study of cytomegalovirus exposure and HLA in healthy donors. After removal of 2 bases from V and 5 bases from J, the junction contained 6 bases not matched to a gene. CDR1 and CDR2 from the germline V gene are GTSNPN and SVGIG (reference sequence). The length of the CDR3 is 14 residues. Points on this clone: Its antigen is not identified.

Researchers ran the PCR with 60 Vbeta and 13 Jbeta primers. Source study methods: Approximately 86 million unique TCR beta chains, 10 million to 14 million shared, were counted in a later analysis. The repertoire was sequenced with immunoSEQ multiplex PCR; TCRdb's copy has only in-frame clones and lacks some. V, J and clone size were drawn from that table, and D and trimming were deduced from the DNA. The sample lists some 150,000 clones, 70% to 80% occurring once. Study results and limitations: Accurate prediction of HLA-A and HLA-B alleles (for most subjects) was reportedly achieved from TCR beta sequences. The likely explanation for a cluster of highly shared sequence variants was sequencing artifact.

The chain carries TRBV30 and TRBJ2-1; 7 bases line up with TRBD2. The sequenced material came from PBMCs. The TCR originated in a woman aged 30 to 39 in good health and CMV-seropositive. The DNA for the CDR3 is TGTGCCTGGAGTTCGGGGAGGGGCCACAATGAGCAGTTCTTC. Protein: CAWSSGRGHNEQFF.